The 30 T cell receptor beta chains given below trace back to one sample, sequenced in a study of breast tumors, draining lymph nodes, adjacent tissues. Axillary draining lymph nodes of breast cancer patients supplied the node samples. One entry per CDR3 protein results from TCRdb running MiXCR on the multiplex PCR reads. The repertoire has about 180,000 distinct CDR3 sequences, approximately 30% of them found once; the top ten carry around 4.5%. Source material: axillary lymph node tissue. The receptors were gathered from a female donor with breast cancer. Some clones in this sample may be carry-over from other donors' samples.

This clonotype was seen ten or more times. J is TRBJ2-7 and V is TRBV7-2; 10 bases are a match to TRBD1. The CDR3 is made up of 15 amino acids. Losses at the gene ends were 2 bases for V and 6 bases for J; bases not matched to a gene: 7. Per germline, CDR1 SGHTA and CDR2 FQGNSA. The CDR3 reads CASSLSRQGAFEQYF. In DNA, the CDR3 is TGTGCCAGCAGCTTATCCCGACAGGGGGCTTTCGAGCAGTACTTC.

In its sample, this clonotype was seen once. A read error may account for a junction end that differs from germline. The rearrangement uses TRBV6-7 and TRBJ2-7, with 16 bases lining up with TRBD2. TRBV6-7 is placed among ORFs of uncertain function. This CDR3 has 17 amino acids. Here the CDR3 DNA reads TGTGCCAAGACCGGGACTAGCGGGAGGGCCTCGTTCTACGAGCGGTACTTC. The encoded protein is CAKTGTSGRASFYERYF.

This clonotype was seen at least ten times. The chain joins TRBV11-2 to TRBJ1-4; 7 bases map to TRBD1. Germline lookup yields CDR1 SGHAT and CDR2 FQNNGV. Unmatched junction bases numbered 7, after V lost 5 bases and J lost 4 bases. The CDR3 spans 15 residues. CDR3 coding DNA: TGTGCCAGCAGCCCGCAGGGACAGCGTAATGAAAAACTGTTTTTT. Residues: CASSPQGQRNEKLFF.

This clonotype has ten or more counts. The chain links TRBV10-3 to TRBJ2-5; 10 bases are a match to TRBD2. The CDR3 covers 15 residues. V lost 4 bases to trimming and J lost 5 bases; unmatched junction nucleotides: 7. Germline loops: CDR1 ENHRY, CDR2 SYGVKD. Here the CDR3 reads CAISATRGLAETQYF. DNA of the CDR3: TGTGCCATCAGTGCCACCCGGGGACTAGCGGAGACCCAGTACTTC.

This chain links TRBV24-1 with TRBJ1-1, with TRBD1 identical over 8 bases. CDR3 length: 14 residues. Germline CDR1 is KGHDR and CDR2 is SFDVKD. J lost 1 base, V lost 7 bases, and 4 bases had no gene match. The CDR3 loop is CATRKTGENTEAFF. CDR3 DNA: TGTGCCACCAGGAAGACAGGGGAGAACACTGAAGCTTTCTTT.

As regards this clonotype: A much larger clone differs by one base, so this may be a read error. This chain links TRBV6-1 with TRBJ2-6; TRBD1 matches 10 bases. CDR1 MNHNS and CDR2 SASEGT come from the germline V gene. The CDR3 extends over 18 amino acids. V dropped 5 bases and J dropped 2; count of bases not matched to a gene: 9. CDR3: CASSQTDRGETGANVLTF. In DNA form, the CDR3 reads TGTGCCAGCAGTCAAACGGACAGGGGGGAGACTGGGGCCAACGTCCTGACTTTC.

This clonotype was seen many times. The chain recombines TRBV30 with TRBJ2-2, with TRBD2 matching 9 bases. This CDR3 has 17 amino acids. V lost 2 bases, J lost 4 bases, and 11 bases stayed unmatched. Germline values: CDR1 GTSNPN, CDR2 SVGIG (reference sequence). This CDR3 reads CAWSLRTSAIFTGELFF. As DNA, the CDR3 is TGTGCCTGGAGTCTTCGGACTAGCGCAATTTTCACCGGGGAGCTGTTTTTT.

In this sample, this clonotype turned up many times. Here the CDR3 DNA reads TGTGCCAGCAGCCAAGATGAGGGTTTTGACTATGGCTACACCTTC. This sequence encodes CASSQDEGFDYGYTF. V and J are TRBV4-2 and TRBJ1-2; no clear D. V lost 0 bases, J lost 3 bases, and 11 bases lay in between. Germline V CDR1 and CDR2: LGHNA, YNFKEQ. The CDR3 spans 15 residues.

This clonotype was seen at least ten times. The chain joins TRBV4-2 to TRBJ2-7, with 7 bases that match TRBD1. The CDR3 spans 14 residues. Germline V gives CDR1 LGHNA, CDR2 YNFKEQ. V was clipped by 1 base and J by 6 bases; unmatched bases: 6. The CDR3 DNA is TGTGCCAGCAGCCAAGCGACAGGGTCTGGCGAGCAGTACTTC. It is translated as CASSQATGSGEQYF.

A remark on this clonotype: An end of the junction differs from the germline gene, which may be a read error. The chain carries TRBV7-9 and TRBJ2-1; D unclear. From germline, CDR1 is SEHNR and CDR2 FQNEAQ (reference sequence). The CDR3 is 14 residues long. The CDR3 DNA reads TGTGTCAGCAGCTTTACCGGGCCCAACAATGAGCAGTTCTTC. Protein sequence: CVSSFTGPNNEQFF.

The sample holds many counts of this clonotype. The rearrangement links TRBV24-1 to TRBJ2-6, with 10 positions matching TRBD1. CDR1 and CDR2 from the germline V gene are KGHDR and SFDVKD. This CDR3 has 16 amino acids. The J segment lost 4 bases and the V segment lost 6 bases, leaving 5 bases of the junction unmatched. Written as DNA, the CDR3 is TGTGCCACCAGTAGACAGGGGGCGAGGGGGGCCAACGTCCTGACTTTC. This codes for CATSRQGARGANVLTF.

This rearrangement joins TRBV15 to TRBJ2-1; TRBD2 aligns across 13 bases. With V trimmed by 5 bases and J by 4 bases, 8 bases remained unmatched. The germline V gene encodes CDR1 LNHNV and CDR2 YYDKDF (reference sequence). This CDR3 has 17 amino acids. This CDR3 reads CATSLLAGGPSYNEQFF. DNA of the CDR3: TGTGCCACCAGCTTACTAGCGGGGGGGCCCTCGTACAATGAGCAGTTCTTC.

This chain joins TRBV25-1 and TRBJ1-2; D unclear. The CDR3 contains 15 residues. The V gene's germline CDR1 is MGHDK and CDR2 SYGVNS. The V gene lost 8 bases and the J gene lost 2 bases, with 18 bases spanning the gap. The CDR3 sequence: CASLGSAGGNYGYTF. As DNA, the CDR3 is TGTGCCAGCTTAGGGTCGGCCGGAGGGAACTATGGCTACACCTTC.

This clonotype has at least ten counts. The chain uses TRBV5-6 and TRBJ1-2; 8 bases map to TRBD1. Germline lookup yields CDR1 SGHDT and CDR2 YYEEEE. The CDR3 contains 14 residues. Unmatched junction bases numbered 4, after V lost 4 bases and J lost 2 bases. The CDR3 loop reads CASSIQGGNYGYTF. DNA for the CDR3: TGTGCCAGCAGCATACAGGGGGGAAACTATGGCTACACCTTC.

This clonotype has only a few counts. This could be a read error, since a much larger clone is one nucleotide away. CDR3 DNA sequence: TGTGCTAGTGTGACCGGGGGGGGAGAGACCCAGTACTTC. Its protein is CASVTGGGETQYF. The genes are TRBV12-5 and TRBJ2-5, with 8 positions matching TRBD2. With V trimmed by 7 bases and J by 4 bases, 5 bases remained unmatched. The germline CDR1 and CDR2 sequences are LGHNT and FRNRAP. This CDR3 is built from 13 residues.

Notes on this clonotype: The CDR3 does not end in the conserved phenylalanine or tryptophan, so this is likely a read error. The DNA is omitted, as the CDR3 cannot be located on it reliably, and the CDR3 follows TCRdb's listing. The chain links TRBV2 to TRBJ1-6. The CDR3 comprises 9 residues, both ends counted. Germline V CDR1 and CDR2: SNHLY, FYNNEI. The CDR3 here is CASRVAWFS.

CDR3: CASSEYHQRGQASHEQYF. DNA of the CDR3: TGTGCCAGCAGTGAATATCACCAGAGAGGACAGGCATCACACGAGCAGTACTTC. V and J are TRBV25-1 and TRBJ2-7; 7 bases map to TRBD1. The CDR3 sequence is 18 residues long. The trim removed 0 bases at V and 5 bases at J, leaving 16 bases unmatched. CDR1 and CDR2 (germline): MGHDK, SYGVNS.

This clonotype was recorded at least ten times. The chain joins TRBV9 to TRBJ2-2; TRBD2 might be the D (6 bases). The V end was cut by 2 bases, the J end by 3 bases, with 11 bases between. Germline V CDR1 and CDR2: SGDLS, YYNGEE. This CDR3 is built from 15 residues. CDR3 in DNA: TGTGCCAGCAGCGTTAGGGGAGGCCACACCGGGGAGCTGTTTTTT. The encoded protein is CASSVRGGHTGELFF.

In this sample, this clonotype turned up many times. This chain uses TRBV11-2 with TRBJ2-5, with D perhaps being TRBD1 or TRBD2 (5 bases each). Between the trimmed V and J ends, which lost 3 bases and 5 bases, there was a span of 10 bases. CDR1 is SGHAT, CDR2 FQNNGV, per germline. The CDR3 contains 13 residues. CDR3 loop: CASSFGTRETQYF. In DNA form, the CDR3 reads TGTGCCAGCAGCTTTGGGACGAGGGAGACCCAGTACTTC.

The chain has TRBV24-1 and TRBJ2-3; 12 positions match TRBD2. CDR3 length equals 17 residues. V shed 5 bases, J shed 4 bases, and the junction held 9 bases outside the gene matches. Germline V CDR1 and CDR2: KGHDR, SFDVKD. CDR3 protein: CATSAPSTSGSADTQYF. The CDR3 DNA follows: TGTGCCACCAGTGCACCATCGACTAGCGGGAGTGCAGATACGCAGTATTTT.

Many counts were recorded for this clonotype. The J gene is TRBJ1-2, the V gene TRBV2, with 7 nucleotides matching TRBD1. Germline values: CDR1 SNHLY, CDR2 FYNNEI. This CDR3 region has 14 residues. V was clipped by 7 bases and J by 4 bases; unmatched bases: 9. The CDR3 DNA is TGTGCCAGCACCCGACAGGGTAACCCCTATGGCTACACCTTC. Its protein is CASTRQGNPYGYTF.

This clonotype was seen ten or more times. The genes are TRBV7-9 and TRBJ1-4, with D perhaps TRBD1 (5 bases). The CDR3 is 15 amino acids. V was shortened by 5 bases and J by 7 bases, with 17 bases between the two germline ends. Germline V lookup: CDR1 SEHNR, CDR2 FQNEAQ (reference sequence). CDR3 in amino acids: CASSKADRRGEKLFF. For the CDR3, the DNA is TGTGCCAGCAGCAAGGCGGATAGAAGGGGTGAAAAACTGTTTTTT.

Concerning this clonotype itself: The junction and the germline gene differ at one end; a read error may be behind it. The rearrangement joins TRBV4-1 to TRBJ2-2; the D is unclear. CDR3 length: 11 amino acids. Germline V gene data show CDR1 as MGHRA and CDR2 as YSYEKL. CDR3 sequence reads: CASGQGGELFF. CDR3 sequence (DNA): TGCGCCAGCGGCCAAGGGGGGGAGCTGTTTTTT.

In this sample, this clonotype turned up many times. The chain joins TRBV15 to TRBJ2-7; perhaps TRBD2 as D (5 bases). V was shortened by 3 bases and J by 3 bases, with 9 bases between the two germline ends. Germline V gene sequence: CDR1 LNHNV, CDR2 YYDKDF (reference sequence). The CDR3 loop spans 13 amino acids. For the CDR3, the DNA is TGTGCCACCAGCAGTGGGAGCCTCTACGAGCAGTACTTC. This translates into CATSSGSLYEQYF.

This clonotype was observed at least ten times. The chain recombines TRBV6-1 with TRBJ2-3; 10 bases map to TRBD1. V lost 10 bases, J lost 1 base, and 8 bases stayed unmatched. The CDR3 is 15 amino acids. CDR1 and CDR2 (germline): MNHNS, SASEGT. This CDR3 is CATRSGTGGTDTQYF. DNA for the CDR3: TGTGCCACGAGATCCGGGACAGGGGGCACAGATACGCAGTATTTT.

The rearrangement links TRBV7-2 to TRBJ2-2, with TRBD1 matching over 9 bases. Trimming cost V 2 bases and J 4 bases; bases outside gene matches: 5. Germline CDR1 SGHTA, CDR2 FQGNSA. The CDR3 is 16 residues long. CDR3 sequence reads: CASSLRTGEVTGELFF. CDR3 DNA sequence: TGTGCCAGCAGCTTAAGGACAGGGGAGGTCACCGGGGAGCTGTTTTTT.

As regards this clonotype: A much larger clone differs from this one at a single base, so this may be a read error. The rearrangement joins TRBV7-9 to TRBJ2-7; the match to TRBD2 covers 8 bases. V dropped 0 bases and J dropped 2; count of bases not matched to a gene: 9. CDR1 and CDR2 (germline): SEHNR, FQNEAQ (reference sequence). This CDR3 comprises 17 residues. CDR3 residues: CASSLAECGRIAYEQYF. The CDR3 DNA reads as TGTGCCAGCAGCTTAGCGGAGTGCGGGAGGATCGCCTACGAGCAGTACTTC.

The J gene is TRBJ2-4, the V gene TRBV29-1; D is ambiguous. Trimming shortened V by 7 bases and J by 0 bases, and 19 bases separated the two germline ends. The CDR3 is 16 residues long. The germline CDR1 and CDR2 sequences are SQVTM and ANQGSEA. The DNA of the CDR3 is TGCAGCGCTGTAATAAGCAGGAAGCTAGCCAAAAACATTCAGTACTTC. It codes for CSAVISRKLAKNIQYF.

The sample holds many counts of this clonotype. This chain links TRBV7-3 with TRBJ2-2, with a possible D match to TRBD2 (6 bases). V dropped 1 base and J dropped 6 bases, with 12 bases sitting between them. Germline assignment: CDR1 SGHTA and CDR2 FQGTGA. The length of the CDR3 is 15 residues. CDR3 in amino acids: CASSLIGGSAGELFF. The CDR3 DNA reads as TGTGCCAGCAGCTTAATTGGAGGGTCTGCCGGGGAGCTGTTTTTT. Based on the CDR3 plus reference TRBV7-3 and TRBJ2-2, the full variable domain is GAGVSQTPSNKVTEKGKYVELRCDPISGHTALYWYRQSLGQGPEFLIYFQGTGAADDSGLPNDRFFAVRPEGSVSTLKIQRTERGDSAVYLCASSLIGGSAGELFFGEGSRLTVL.

The CDR3: CASSPGTANIQYF. As DNA, the CDR3 is TGTGCCAGCAGTCCCGGGACAGCAAACATTCAGTACTTC. The chain is built from TRBV7-3 and TRBJ2-4, with TRBD1 matching 7 bases. V lost 6 bases to trimming and J lost 6 bases; unmatched junction nucleotides: 5. CDR1 is SGHTA and CDR2 is FQGTGA in the germline V gene. The CDR3 length is 13 residues.